These 26 T cell receptor beta chains were sequenced from one sample in a study of CD8 T cells in ankylosing spondylitis. Study results and caveats: Ankylosing spondylitis blood appeared to be characterized by a TCR beta motif of roughly eight highly homologous variants.

Antigens for these TCRs are unknown. TCRdb reanalysed the 5' RACE reads using MiXCR and keeps one entry per CDR3 protein. This table holds hundreds of thousands of distinct CDR3 sequences, roughly 26% found once. Source material: blood, either unsorted or a sorted T cell fraction (not recorded which). All receptors derive from a male donor with ankylosing spondylitis.

The rearrangement links TRBV5-1 to TRBJ1-6; D call uncertain. Trimming took 4 bases from V and 6 from J, leaving 14 bases between them. The CDR3 is 15 residues long. From germline, CDR1 is SGHRS and CDR2 YFSETQ. The DNA for the CDR3 is TGCGCCAGCAGCCCCGAGGGCAGATCTAATTCACCCCTCCACTTT. Translating it yields CASSPEGRSNSPLHF.

V is TRBV24-1 and J is TRBJ2-5; the match to TRBD2 covers 8 bases. The germline CDR1 and CDR2 sequences are KGHDR and SFDVKD. CDR3 length: 15 residues. Germline trimming cut 4 bases from V and 4 bases from J; bases unmatched to any gene: 7. The CDR3 region has the DNA TGTGCCACCAGTGACAGAGCGGGAGCGAGAGAGACCCAGTACTTC. It specifies CATSDRAGARETQYF.

This clonotype was recorded at least ten times. The CDR3 DNA sequence: TGTGCCAGCAGCTCGGGGGCGCCCCAGCATTTT. Its protein product is CASSSGAPQHF. The chain links TRBV7-2 to TRBJ1-5; a weak D match, TRBD1 (6 bases). The V gene lost 4 bases and the J gene lost 9 bases, with 7 bases spanning the gap. Germline lookup yields CDR1 SGHTA and CDR2 FQGNSA. This CDR3 spans 11 amino acids.

This clonotype turned up a few times. The chain links TRBV7-2 to TRBJ2-1; no clear D gene. Trimming cost V 2 bases and J 10 bases, with 12 bases left between them. The CDR3 consists of 13 residues. Germline lookup yields CDR1 SGHTA and CDR2 FQGNSA. The DNA of the CDR3 is TGTGCCAGCAGCTTAAACAGCGTCGGGGAGCAGTTCTTC. Translation gives CASSLNSVGEQFF.

This sequence joins TRBV3-1 and TRBJ1-2; 8 positions match TRBD1. The CDR3 spans 14 residues. Losses at the gene ends were 0 bases for V and 8 bases for J; bases not matched to a gene: 5. Germline CDR1 and CDR2: LGHDT and YNNKEL (reference sequence). The CDR3 coding sequence is TGTGCCAGCAGCCAAGAGGGACAGGCCCCGGGCTACACCTTC. Its protein product is CASSQEGQAPGYTF.

The chain joins TRBV5-1 to TRBJ2-7; TRBD2 matches at 10 bases. This CDR3 spans 15 amino acids. J gave up 2 bases and V 2 bases, and 4 bases lay outside the gene matches. Per germline, CDR1 SGHRS and CDR2 YFSETQ. CDR3 coding DNA: TGCGCCAGCAGCTTCGGACTAGCGGACACCTACGAGCAGTACGTC. Encoded protein: CASSFGLADTYEQYV.

The J gene is TRBJ2-7, the V gene TRBV24-1, with unresolved D. The CDR3 runs 12 residues. The V gene's germline CDR1 is KGHDR and CDR2 SFDVKD. The V gene lost 9 bases and the J gene lost 1 base, with 9 bases spanning the gap. The CDR3 sequence: CATRPGSYEQYV. CDR3 coding DNA: TGTGCCACCCGACCTGGGTCCTACGAGCAGTACGTC.

This clonotype was detected a few times. V is TRBV4-2 and J is TRBJ2-7; D unclear. Trimming removed 0 bases from V and 4 bases from J, with 4 bases in between. The CDR3 is made up of 12 amino acids. In germline, CDR1 is LGHNA, CDR2 YNFKEQ. CDR3 region: CASSQDFYEQYF. The CDR3 DNA is TGTGCCAGCAGCCAAGATTTTTACGAGCAGTACTTC.

The chain joins TRBV20-1 to TRBJ2-2, with 8 bases identical to TRBD2. Per the germline V gene, CDR1 is DFQATT and CDR2 is SNEGSKA (reference sequence). This CDR3 has 14 amino acids. The trim removed 2 bases at V and 6 bases at J, leaving 5 bases unmatched. The chain's CDR3 is CSARRRGGPGELFF. The CDR3 region has the DNA TGCAGTGCTAGACGCCGGGGGGGACCCGGGGAGCTGTTTTTT.

There are a few counts of this clonotype. The chain joins TRBV24-1 to TRBJ2-3; D possibly corresponds to TRBD2 (5 bases). The CDR3 contains 16 residues. From germline, CDR1 is KGHDR and CDR2 SFDVKD. Trimming left V 0 bases short and J 0 bases short, with 9 bases between. CDR3 nucleotide sequence: TGTGCCACCAGTGATTTGTCAGCGGAAAGCACAGATACGCAGTATTTT. Amino acid sequence: CATSDLSAESTDTQYF.

The CDR3 region has the DNA TGCAGTGCTAATCTAGCGGGAAGTCAAAAGCAGTTCTTC. As protein: CSANLAGSQKQFF. The genes are TRBV20-1 and TRBJ2-1; the match to TRBD2 covers 9 bases. CDR1 DFQATT and CDR2 SNEGSKA come from the germline V gene (reference sequence). The V segment lost 4 bases and the J segment 11 bases; nucleotides outside the gene matches: 9. The CDR3 loop spans 13 amino acids.

This clonotype occurred a few times. CDR3 sequence: CASSLVDRLPTDTQYF. The CDR3 DNA follows: TGTGCCAGCAGCTTAGTCGACAGGCTTCCCACAGATACGCAGTATTTT. The rearrangement uses TRBV7-6 and TRBJ2-3, with D perhaps TRBD1 (6 bases). Trimming cost V 1 base and J 2 bases, with 13 bases left between them. Looked up from germline, CDR1 is SGHVS and CDR2 is FNYEAQ. The CDR3 sequence is 16 residues long.

V and J are TRBV5-1 and TRBJ2-1, with 11 bases identical to TRBD2. The CDR3 consists of 16 residues. V was clipped by 4 bases and J by 4 bases; unmatched bases: 7. Germline CDR1 is SGHRS and CDR2 is YFSETQ. The DNA for the CDR3 is TGCGCCAGCAGCCCCCGACTAGCGGGGTCTTACAATGAGCAGTTCTTC. Encoded protein: CASSPRLAGSYNEQFF.

V usage is TRBV3-1 and J usage is TRBJ2-3; 12 nucleotides line up with TRBD2. V trimming: 4 bases; J trimming: 5 bases; junction bases outside the gene matches: 10. Germline CDR1 reads LGHDT; CDR2 reads YNNKEL (reference sequence). The CDR3 totals 17 residues. In DNA form, the CDR3 reads TGTGCCAGCAGCCTAGGACTAGCGGGATCGGTCGGAGATACGCAGTATTTT. It is translated as CASSLGLAGSVGDTQYF.

This clonotype was seen a few times. The rearrangement joins TRBV20-1 to TRBJ1-3, with D tentatively TRBD1 (6 bases). Deletions cut 6 bases from V and 5 bases from J, with 14 bases between. The germline V gene encodes CDR1 DFQATT and CDR2 SNEGSKA (reference sequence). This CDR3 comprises 13 residues. CDR3 loop: CSAEGGGRNTIYF. The CDR3 DNA reads TGCAGTGCGGAGGGCGGGGGGCGAAACACCATATATTTT.

This clonotype has a handful of counts. The chain uses TRBV20-1 and TRBJ2-3; no clear D. Germline assignment: CDR1 DFQATT and CDR2 SNEGSKA (reference sequence). The CDR3 covers 15 residues. V was shortened by 5 bases and J by 1 base, with 16 bases between the two germline ends. CDR3 loop: CSALGRPLGTDTQYF. The CDR3 DNA follows: TGCAGTGCTCTTGGACGCCCGCTGGGCACAGATACGCAGTATTTT.

The chain is built from TRBV7-2 and TRBJ2-7; 10 nucleotides line up with TRBD1. Germline V gene sequence: CDR1 SGHTA, CDR2 FQGNSA. The CDR3 consists of 13 residues. The ends lost 5 bases at V and 9 bases at J; junction bases unmatched: 7. The CDR3 protein is CASSPRQGAVQYF. The CDR3 nucleotides are TGTGCCAGCAGCCCTAGACAGGGGGCGGTGCAGTACTTC.

This clonotype was counted a few times. The chain carries TRBV5-1 and TRBJ2-5, with 11 bases identical to TRBD2. Germline lookup yields CDR1 SGHRS and CDR2 YFSETQ. Trimming took 3 bases from V and 4 from J; bases not matched to a gene: 2. This CDR3 has 14 amino acids. The CDR3 DNA is TGCGCCAGCAGCTCTGGACTAGCGGGAGAGACCCAGTACTTC. Translating gives CASSSGLAGETQYF.

This clonotype showed up many times. The gene calls are TRBV12-3 or TRBV12-4 and TRBJ2-3; the D is unclear. V gave up 6 bases and J gave up 0 bases, with 4 bases separating them. The CDR3 contains 12 residues. In nucleotides, the CDR3 is TGTGCCAGCAGGACTAGCACAGATACGCAGTATTTT. This gives the protein CASRTSTDTQYF.

The rearrangement joins TRBV6-1 to TRBJ2-7; tentative D call: TRBD2 (6 bases). The length of the CDR3 is 12 residues. Trimming cost V 4 bases and J 3 bases, with 7 bases left between them. From germline, CDR1 is MNHNS and CDR2 SASEGT. The CDR3 here is CASSVGSYEQYF. For the CDR3, the DNA is TGTGCCAGCAGTGTCGGGAGCTACGAGCAGTACTTC.

This clonotype was observed a few times. CDR3 DNA sequence: TGTGCCAGCAGCTTCCAAGACGCCGGGGAGCTGTTTTTT. It codes for CASSFQDAGELFF. The chain uses TRBV7-9 and TRBJ2-2; D not resolved. Germline CDR1 is SEHNR and CDR2 is FQNEAQ (reference sequence). The CDR3 runs to 13 residues. V lost 3 bases and J 6 bases, leaving 8 bases between the germline ends.

A few counts support this clonotype. The chain uses TRBV16 and TRBJ1-1; no clear D. Deletions cut 2 bases from V and 1 base from J, with 5 bases between. This CDR3 is 13 amino acids long. The germline CDR1 and CDR2 sequences are KGHSY and FQNENV. Written as DNA, the CDR3 is TGTGCCAGCAGCCAAGGCCAGAACACTGAAGCTTTCTTT. This codes for CASSQGQNTEAFF.

This clonotype showed up just a few times. A read error may account for a junction end that differs from germline. The rearrangement joins TRBV7-2 to TRBJ1-1, with D possibly being TRBD1 (6 bases). Germline V gives CDR1 SGHTA, CDR2 FQGNSA. The CDR3 is made up of 17 amino acids. CDR3 loop: CASSLGSRGGWWTEVFF. The CDR3 DNA reads as TGTGCCAGCAGCTTAGGGTCCAGGGGAGGCTGGTGGACTGAAGTTTTCTTT.

This clonotype was recorded a few times. This chain joins TRBV20-1 and TRBJ1-6; TRBD1 is a possible D gene (6 bases). Germline V gives CDR1 DFQATT, CDR2 SNEGSKA (reference sequence). This CDR3 has 16 residues. The ends were cut back, 3 bases at V and 0 bases at J, with 12 bases in the middle. CDR3 sequence: CSARPDSSSYNSPLHF. The CDR3 DNA reads as TGCAGTGCTAGGCCGGACAGCAGCTCCTATAATTCACCCCTCCACTTT.

This clonotype has at least ten counts. The V gene is TRBV6-5, the J gene TRBJ1-1; 7 nucleotides match TRBD1. J was trimmed by 2 bases and V by 7 bases; bases with no gene match: 10. The CDR3 is 15 residues long. Germline V gene data show CDR1 as MNHEY and CDR2 as SVGAGI. For the CDR3, the DNA is TGTGCCAGCAATTTTTTCCGGGACAGTAACACTGAAGCTTTCTTT. Its protein product is CASNFFRDSNTEAFF.

The chain combines TRBV7-9 with TRBJ1-2; D not resolved. The CDR3 contains 14 residues. The V end lost 1 base, the J end lost 10 bases, and 16 bases lay between the germline ends. CDR1 is SEHNR, CDR2 FQNEAQ, per germline (reference sequence). CDR3 coding DNA: TGTGCCAGCAGCTTAGGAGGAATTCGGGCCTTCTACACCTTC. Its translation: CASSLGGIRAFYTF.